One sample yielded the 26 T cell receptor beta chains listed below, sequenced in a study of blood T cell repertoires in COVID-19. The table came from immunoSEQ multiplex PCR; TCRdb's copy has only in-frame clones and leaves some out. This sample yields 250,000 to 350,000 clones, of which 85% are seen a single time; 2% to 3% belongs to the top ten. Sequenced input: PBMCs or T cells enriched from blood (not recorded which). All receptors derive from a woman between 45 and 60 years old who had recovered from COVID-19.

The rearrangement joins TRBV2 to TRBJ1-2; D might be TRBD1 (6 bases). The V and J ends lost 2 bases and 8 bases respectively, with 12 bases between them. CDR3 size: 13 residues. Germline CDR1 SNHLY, CDR2 FYNNEI. CDR3 nucleotide sequence: TGTGCCAGCAGTGAAAGACAGGTGTTCGGCTACACCTTC. It codes for CASSERQVFGYTF.

This chain uses TRBV3-1 (or the pseudogene TRBV3-2) with TRBJ2-7, with D hard to call. This CDR3 has 12 residues. Germline CDR1 is LGHDT and CDR2 is YNNKEL (reference sequence). V was shortened by 1 base and J by 3 bases, with 4 bases between the two germline ends. CDR3 bases: TGTGCCAGCAGCCAAGTCTTCTACGAGCAGTACTTC. Translation: CASSQVFYEQYF.

The V and J genes are TRBV9 and TRBJ2-3; TRBD2 is a possible D gene (7 bases). CDR1 is SGDLS, CDR2 YYNGEE, per germline. V was shortened by 0 bases and J by 4 bases, with 18 bases between the two germline ends. The CDR3 extends over 17 amino acids. CDR3 amino acids: CASSVAIGGGPSDTQYF. The CDR3 bases are TGTGCCAGCAGCGTAGCTATAGGGGGAGGGCCTTCAGATACGCAGTATTTT.

The chain combines TRBV7-9 with TRBJ1-5; 7 bases are shared with TRBD1. CDR1 is SEHNR and CDR2 is FQNEAQ in the germline V gene (reference sequence). This CDR3 has 14 residues. V lost 5 bases to trimming and J lost 5 bases; unmatched junction nucleotides: 6. CDR3: CASSMTGLDQPQHF. CDR3 in DNA: TGTGCCAGCAGCATGACAGGGCTGGATCAGCCCCAGCATTTT.

The chain carries TRBV18 and TRBJ2-2; a possible D gene is TRBD1 (5 bases). Germline-derived CDR1 and CDR2 are KGHSH and LQKENI. V lost 5 bases, J lost 4 bases, and 14 bases lay in between. This CDR3 is 15 amino acids long. CDR3 sequence: CASSYRTGVTGELFF. The CDR3 nucleotides read TGTGCCAGCTCATACCGCACAGGTGTCACCGGGGAGCTGTTTTTT.

The V call is TRBV5-1, the J call TRBJ1-4, with 9 bases matching TRBD1. Trimming took 2 bases from V and 5 from J; bases not matched to a gene: 4. CDR3 size: 15 residues. The V gene's germline CDR1 is SGHRS and CDR2 YFSETQ. The DNA for the CDR3 is TGCGCCAGCAGCTTCGAGGGACAGGGAAATGAAAAACTGTTTTTT. Encoded protein: CASSFEGQGNEKLFF.

The CDR3 loop reads CASYGTTTEAFF. DNA of the CDR3: TGTGCCAGCTACGGGACAACCACTGAAGCTTTCTTT. The chain joins TRBV5-6 to TRBJ1-1; a weak D match, TRBD1 (6 bases). V was cut by 7 bases and J by 4 bases, with 11 bases left in between. CDR3 length: 12 amino acids. Germline CDR1 is SGHDT and CDR2 is YYEEEE.

This chain links TRBV5-5 with TRBJ1-3; D is unresolved. The CDR3 contains 13 residues. The V gene lost 2 bases and the J gene lost 0 bases, with 3 bases spanning the gap. The germline gives CDR1 SGHKS, CDR2 YYEKEE (reference sequence). CDR3 residues: CASSFYSGNTIYF. In DNA form, the CDR3 reads TGTGCCAGCAGCTTCTACTCTGGAAACACCATATATTTT. Combining the CDR3 with reference TRBV5-5 and TRBJ1-3 gives the whole variable domain DAGVTQSPTHLIKTRGQQVTLRCSPISGHKSVSWYQQVLGQGPQFIFQYYEKEERGRGNFPDRFSARQFPNYSSELNVNALLLGDSALYLCASSFYSGNTIYFGEGSWLTVV.

The J gene is TRBJ2-5, the V gene TRBV7-7; tentative D call: TRBD2 (6 bases). This CDR3 contains 15 residues. V lost 0 bases to trimming and J lost 5 bases, with 13 bases between them. Per the germline V gene, CDR1 is SSHAT and CDR2 is FNYEAQ (reference sequence). The CDR3 loop reads CASSLAPTGVETQYF. The CDR3 bases are TGTGCCAGCAGCTTAGCCCCCACGGGAGTGGAGACCCAGTACTTC. The full variable domain, completed using reference TRBV7-7 and TRBJ2-5, is GAGVSQSPRYKVTKRGQDVTLRCDPISSHATLYWYQQALGQGPEFLTYFNYEAQPDKSGLPSDRFSAERPEGSISTLTIQRTEQRDSAMYRCASSLAPTGVETQYFGPGTRLLVL.

V usage is TRBV5-5 and J usage is TRBJ1-6; possible D gene TRBD1, 5 bases. This CDR3 spans 16 amino acids. Looked up from germline, CDR1 is SGHKS and CDR2 is YYEKEE (reference sequence). The V and J ends lost 2 bases and 3 bases respectively, with 12 bases between them. The CDR3 DNA reads TGTGCCAGCAGCTTTGTACCGGGGGACTATAATTCACCCCTCCACTTT. As protein: CASSFVPGDYNSPLHF.

V is TRBV7-2 and J is TRBJ2-7; D may be TRBD1 (5 bases). Trimming left V 6 bases short and J 3 bases short, with 12 bases between. Germline V gives CDR1 SGHTA, CDR2 FQGNSA. This CDR3 contains 13 residues. Written as DNA, the CDR3 is TGTGCCAGCAGTCCCGACAGACTCTACGAGCAGTACTTC. Translation gives CASSPDRLYEQYF. Looking up the rest from reference TRBV7-2 and TRBJ2-7 gives the full variable domain: GAGVSQSPSNKVTEKGKDVELRCDPISGHTALYWYRQSLGQGLEFLIYFQGNSAPDKSGLPSDRFSAERTGGSVSTLTIQRTQQEDSAVYLCASSPDRLYEQYFGPGTRLTVT.

The table lists this clone with a few counts. The gene calls are TRBV27 and TRBJ2-6; D possibly corresponds to TRBD1 (6 bases). CDR1 is MNHEY and CDR2 is SMNVEV in the germline V gene (reference sequence). Trimming stripped 4 bases from V and 4 bases from J, with 17 bases between. The length of the CDR3 is 17 residues. As DNA, the CDR3 is TGTGCCAGCAGTTCCTACAGGGAATCGGCCGGGGCCAACGTCCTGACTTTC. This gives the protein CASSSYRESAGANVLTF.

The chain has TRBV6-4 and TRBJ2-4; the match to TRBD2 covers 9 bases. J gave up 5 bases and V 5 bases, and 7 bases lay outside the gene matches. The CDR3 has 15 residues. Germline V gene sequence: CDR1 MRHNA, CDR2 SNTAGT. Here the CDR3 DNA reads TGTGCCAGCAGTCTTGAGCGGGGGGAACAAAACATTCAGTACTTC. It encodes CASSLERGEQNIQYF.

This clone occurred once. The V gene is TRBV11-2, the J gene TRBJ2-5; D perhaps matches TRBD2 (6 bases). The CDR3 runs to 12 residues. Germline V lookup: CDR1 SGHAT, CDR2 FQNNGV. V lost 2 bases, J lost 5 bases, and 6 bases lay in between. The CDR3 DNA reads as TGTGCCAGCAGCTTAAGCGGGGAGACCCAGTACTTC. Translating gives CASSLSGETQYF.

The rearrangement uses TRBV3-1 (or the pseudogene TRBV3-2) and TRBJ2-3; D gene ambiguous. The germline V gene has CDR1 LGHDT and CDR2 YNNKEL (reference sequence). V shed 7 bases and J shed 1 base, with 12 bases lying between them. CDR3 length: 14 amino acids. The CDR3 loop is CASTRVPRTDTQYF. In DNA, the CDR3 is TGTGCCAGCACCCGGGTCCCTCGCACAGATACGCAGTATTTT.

CDR3 region: CSVTGGYEQYF. DNA of the CDR3: TGCAGCGTTACAGGGGGCTACGAGCAGTACTTC. The chain links TRBV29-1 to TRBJ2-7; 8 bases map to TRBD1. With V trimmed by 5 bases and J by 3 bases, 0 bases remained unmatched. In germline, CDR1 is SQVTM, CDR2 ANQGSEA. This CDR3 is built from 11 residues.

V gene TRBV29-1 combines with J gene TRBJ2-5; 12 nucleotides match TRBD1. CDR3 size: 13 residues. CDR1 is SQVTM, CDR2 ANQGSEA, per germline. The ends lost 6 bases at V and 5 bases at J; junction bases unmatched: 4. The CDR3 spells CSVGTGGPETQYF. The CDR3 nucleotides are TGCAGCGTAGGGACAGGGGGCCCGGAGACCCAGTACTTC.

This clone was observed a few times. The chain couples TRBV2 to TRBJ1-1; 9 bases align to TRBD1. The V and J ends lost 6 bases and 2 bases, in that order; junction bases with no gene match: 10. The CDR3 covers 16 residues. Germline CDR1 reads SNHLY; CDR2 reads FYNNEI. The CDR3 nucleotides are TGTGCCAGCAGGGTACAGGGGGCTAGTAAAAACACTGAAGCTTTCTTT. Translation gives CASRVQGASKNTEAFF.

This chain joins TRBV28 and TRBJ1-2; weak D call: TRBD1 (6 bases). CDR3 size: 15 residues. Trimming took 6 bases from V and 4 from J, leaving 18 bases between them. CDR1 MDHEN and CDR2 SYDVKM come from the germline V gene. CDR3 region: CASRETRGGFYGYTF. CDR3 nucleotides: TGTGCCAGCAGAGAAACCCGAGGGGGATTCTATGGCTACACCTTC.

V gene TRBV9 combines with J gene TRBJ2-3; D is possibly TRBD2 (5 bases). Trimming removed 7 bases from V and 2 bases from J, with 14 bases in between. This CDR3 has 14 amino acids. Per germline, CDR1 SGDLS and CDR2 YYNGEE. The CDR3 sequence is CASGRTGNTDTQYF. CDR3 coding DNA: TGTGCCAGCGGGCGGACTGGCAACACAGATACGCAGTATTTT.

This clone was detected only a few times. V gene TRBV30 combines with J gene TRBJ1-5; the D gene is possibly TRBD1 (5 bases). Looked up from germline, CDR1 is GTSNPN and CDR2 is SVGIG (reference sequence). The CDR3 runs to 17 residues. V lost 1 base and J 5 bases, leaving 21 bases between the germline ends. CDR3 region: CAWSAPQTGPYYQPQHF. CDR3 coding DNA: TGTGCCTGGAGTGCTCCTCAAACAGGACCTTATTATCAGCCCCAGCATTTT.

The table lists this clone with a count of one. V and J are TRBV2 and TRBJ1-4; D is unresolved. Per the germline V gene, CDR1 is SNHLY and CDR2 is FYNNEI. Trimming shortened V by 4 bases and J by 3 bases, and 9 bases separated the two germline ends. The CDR3 runs 14 residues. In DNA, the CDR3 is TGTGCCAGCAGTGCGAGAGCGGCTAATGAAAAACTGTTTTTT. Amino acids: CASSARAANEKLFF.

The gene calls are TRBV7-9 and TRBJ2-7; D might be TRBD1 (6 bases). The V and J ends lost 5 bases and 2 bases respectively, with 25 bases between them. The CDR3 is made up of 18 amino acids. CDR1 is SEHNR, CDR2 FQNEAQ, per germline (reference sequence). In DNA form, the CDR3 reads TGTGCCAGCAGCACCCGCGAGCAAAGTACAGGGTTTCCCTACGAGCAGTACTTC. It translates to CASSTREQSTGFPYEQYF. Full variable domain (missing parts from reference TRBV7-9 and TRBJ2-7): DTGVSQNPRHKITKRGQNVTFRCDPISEHNRLYWYRQTLGQGPEFLTYFQNEAQLEKSRLLSDRFSAERPKGSFSTLEIQRTEQGDSAMYLCASSTREQSTGFPYEQYFGPGTRLTVT.

The gene calls are TRBV29-1 and TRBJ1-4; D may be TRBD1 (6 bases). Germline assignment: CDR1 SQVTM and CDR2 ANQGSEA. Trimming removed 4 bases at V and 8 bases at J, with 11 bases between. The CDR3 runs 12 residues. The CDR3 DNA reads TGCAGCGTTGCACGCGGGGGCGAAAAACTGTTTTTT. Amino acid sequence: CSVARGGEKLFF.

This chain uses TRBV9 with TRBJ2-3; weak D call: TRBD2 (5 bases). CDR3 length: 14 residues. Between the trimmed V and J ends, which lost 2 bases and 2 bases, there was a span of 9 bases. CDR1 and CDR2 from the germline V gene are SGDLS and YYNGEE. In DNA form, the CDR3 reads TGTGCCAGCAGCGTGAGCGGCCTCACAGATACGCAGTATTTT. The encoded protein is CASSVSGLTDTQYF.

This chain joins TRBV27 and TRBJ2-2; the D gene is possibly TRBD1 (5 bases). Germline V gene data show CDR1 as MNHEY and CDR2 as SMNVEV (reference sequence). The V gene lost 5 bases and the J gene lost 8 bases, with 18 bases spanning the gap. The CDR3 is 15 residues long. The CDR3 protein is CASSPTTAAGGELFF. The CDR3 DNA reads as TGTGCCAGCAGTCCGACGACAGCCGCCGGAGGGGAGCTGTTTTTT.